One and the same sample provided the 15 T cell receptor beta chains below, sequenced in a study of radiotherapy plus CTLA-4 blockade in lung cancer. Some clones are missing from TCRdb's copy, which holds only in-frame ones; the method was immunoSEQ multiplex PCR. The sample records approximately 78,000 clones, 78% being singletons. This sample comprised peripheral blood, obtained from a patient treated with radiotherapy plus ipilimumab. The source is a human donor with non-small cell lung cancer who had a complete response to radiotherapy plus ipilimumab.

The gene calls are TRBV4-3 and TRBJ2-7, with TRBD2 matching 8 bases. The CDR3 runs to 19 residues. V dropped 0 bases and J dropped 1; count of bases not matched to a gene: 14. Germline values: CDR1 LGHNA, CDR2 YSLEER. The CDR3 sequence is CASSQDTGGESILSYEQYF. CDR3 DNA sequence: TGCGCCAGCAGCCAAGATACGGGGGGGGAGTCGATCCTATCCTACGAGCAGTACTTC.

The genes are TRBV6-4 and TRBJ1-5; 8 bases align to TRBD1. The CDR3 contains 18 residues. V trimming: 2 bases; J trimming: 0 bases; junction bases outside the gene matches: 9. From germline, CDR1 is MRHNA and CDR2 SNTAGT. CDR3 residues: CASSDTDRAYCSNQPQHF. CDR3 bases: TGTGCCAGCAGTGACACGGACAGGGCTTATTGTAGCAATCAGCCCCAGCATTTT.

The chain employs TRBV5-4 and TRBJ2-1; the D gene is possibly TRBD2 (6 bases). Trimming left V 5 bases short and J 0 bases short, with 15 bases between. The length of the CDR3 is 16 residues. Germline V CDR1 and CDR2: SGHNT, YYREEE (reference sequence). The CDR3 sequence: CASSPGGTSSYNEQFF. As DNA, the CDR3 is TGTGCCAGCAGTCCCGGGGGTACTAGCTCCTACAATGAGCAGTTCTTC.

The V call is TRBV6-6, the J call TRBJ1-3; D ambiguous. This CDR3 spans 14 amino acids. Germline CDR1 is MNHNY and CDR2 is SVGAGI (reference sequence). V was pared by 0 bases and J by 1 base, with 4 bases between. For the CDR3, the DNA is TGTGCCAGCAGTTACTCGGAATCTGGAAACACCATATATTTT. Translation gives CASSYSESGNTIYF.

The chain employs TRBV7-2 and TRBJ2-3; a weak D match, TRBD2 (5 bases). The CDR3 has 13 amino acids. CDR1 and CDR2 from the germline V gene are SGHTA and FQGNSA. The V and J ends lost 5 bases and 6 bases respectively, with 12 bases between them. The CDR3 nucleotides are TGTGCCAGCAGCCTTACGAGGGAGGATACGCAGTATTTT. It codes for CASSLTREDTQYF.

J is TRBJ2-3 and V is TRBV6-5, with D perhaps TRBD2 (5 bases). V lost 7 bases and J lost 6, with 17 bases in between. The CDR3 is 14 residues long. The V gene's germline CDR1 is MNHEY and CDR2 SVGAGI. This CDR3 is CASTTGGARDTQYF. CDR3 DNA sequence: TGTGCCAGCACCACCGGAGGAGCCAGGGATACGCAGTATTTT.

The chain recombines TRBV30 with TRBJ2-5; weak D call: TRBD2 (6 bases). CDR3 length: 13 residues. V was pared by 4 bases and J by 0 bases, with 9 bases between. Per the germline V gene, CDR1 is GTSNPN and CDR2 is SVGIG (reference sequence). CDR3 DNA sequence: TGTGCCTGGACGGGAGCGTACCAAGAGACCCAGTACTTC. It specifies CAWTGAYQETQYF.

The chain combines TRBV28 with TRBJ1-4; possibly TRBD1 for D (5 bases). CDR1 MDHEN and CDR2 SYDVKM come from the germline V gene. The CDR3 has 14 amino acids. V lost 3 bases to trimming and J lost 4 bases, with 9 bases between them. In nucleotides, the CDR3 is TGTGCCAGCAGTTTGGGTGGGGGTAATGAAAAACTGTTTTTT. Translated: CASSLGGGNEKLFF.

The chain joins TRBV7-2 to TRBJ2-1; no firm D call. The CDR3 is made up of 13 amino acids. V was trimmed by 1 base and J by 10 bases, leaving 11 bases between them. CDR1 and CDR2 (germline): SGHTA, FQGNSA. The CDR3 DNA sequence: TGTGCCAGCAGCTTAGGGGGATCCTGGGAGCAGTTCTTC. Translation: CASSLGGSWEQFF.

This rearrangement joins TRBV6-1 to TRBJ1-2; D is ambiguous. The CDR3 has 12 residues. V lost 10 bases to trimming and J lost 7 bases, with 16 bases between them. Germline V gene sequence: CDR1 MNHNS, CDR2 SASEGT. CDR3 DNA sequence: TGTGCCACCTACTCCGGGAAAAGTGGCTACACCTTC. This codes for CATYSGKSGYTF.

A few counts support this clone. The J gene is TRBJ2-7, the V gene TRBV27; D unresolved. The V gene lost 6 bases and the J gene lost 0 bases, with 15 bases spanning the gap. CDR3 size: 15 residues. Germline V lookup: CDR1 MNHEY, CDR2 SMNVEV (reference sequence). Written as DNA, the CDR3 is TGTGCCAGCAGACCCCCTCCGCAAAGCTCCTACGAGCAGTACGTC. Its protein product is CASRPPPQSSYEQYV.

The chain links TRBV5-4 to TRBJ2-7; D is unresolved. This CDR3 comprises 13 residues. CDR1 and CDR2 from the germline V gene are SGHNT and YYREEE (reference sequence). Between the trimmed V and J ends, which lost 4 bases and 7 bases, there was a span of 15 bases. The DNA of the CDR3 is TGTGCCAGCAGCCCGGACCCCTCAGAAGAGCAGTACTTC. Encoded protein: CASSPDPSEEQYF.

The chain uses TRBV10-1 and TRBJ2-1; D is possibly TRBD1 (5 bases). Germline lookup yields CDR1 WNHNN and CDR2 SYGVQD (reference sequence). The germline V and J ends were trimmed by 4 bases and 2 bases, with 9 bases remaining between them. CDR3 size: 14 residues. The CDR3 protein is CASSVDSTYNEQFF. For the CDR3, the DNA is TGCGCCAGCAGTGTCGACAGTACCTACAATGAGCAGTTCTTC.

This clone has a handful of counts. The chain has TRBV4-3 and TRBJ2-5; D is possibly TRBD1 (5 bases). V shed 0 bases and J shed 3 bases, with 11 bases lying between them. The germline CDR1 and CDR2 sequences are LGHNA and YSLEER. This CDR3 contains 15 residues. CDR3 amino acids: CASSQDIRQKETQYF. The CDR3 coding sequence is TGCGCCAGCAGCCAAGATATAAGACAGAAAGAGACCCAGTACTTC.

In its sample, this clone was seen once. V usage is TRBV5-4 and J usage is TRBJ2-5, with 8 nucleotides matching TRBD2. Germline V CDR1 and CDR2: SGHNT, YYREEE (reference sequence). The CDR3 extends over 16 amino acids. Unmatched junction bases numbered 8, after V lost 3 bases and J lost 1 base. As DNA, the CDR3 is TGTGCCAGCAGCTCCTCGGCGGGGGGCATCCAAGAGACCCAGTACTTC. Protein product: CASSSSAGGIQETQYF. Combining the CDR3 with reference TRBV5-4 and TRBJ2-5 gives the whole variable domain ETGVTQSPTHLIKTRGQQVTLRCSSQSGHNTVSWYQQALGQGPQFIFQYYREEENGRGNFPPRFSGLQFPNYSSELNVNALELDDSALYLCASSSSAGGIQETQYFGPGTRLLVL.